This entry concerns a single T cell receptor beta chain. These data come from a study of OX40 agonist ivuxolimab in advanced cancers. Germline CDR1 SGHNT, CDR2 YENEEA. V lost 0 bases, J lost 4 bases, and 6 bases lay in between. This CDR3 contains 13 residues. Some clones are missing from TCRdb's copy, which holds only in-frame ones; the method was immunoSEQ multiplex PCR. This repertoire shows 35,000 to 40,000 clones, less than 85% found once; its top ten account for 1.8%. This clonotype was obtained from an adult with an advanced solid tumor such as melanoma, head and neck, liver or kidney cancer. Material: CD4+ or CD8+ T cells sorted from blood, obtained in a trial of the OX40 agonist ivuxolimab. J is TRBJ2-5 and V is TRBV11-3; the D is unclear. The CDR3 spells CASSLDVTETQYF. The CDR3 nucleotides are TGTGCCAGCAGCTTAGATGTGACAGAGACCCAGTACTTC.